These 30 T cell receptor beta chains originate from one sample sequenced in a study of human T cells and chemical hapten exposure (dated by TCRdb to the early 2020s). To prepare the library, RACE was applied. The reads were generated on a NextSeq 500. TCRdb passed the public sequencing reads through fastp at Q25 and MiXCR, retaining productive beta sequences. Each record represents a unique CDR3 protein, reported with the most common genes and DNA among its rows. Recorded for this sample are roughly 200,000 distinct CDR3 sequences; around a quarter of them occurred a single time. The ten largest clones capture about 2.5% of the sample. Reading the label with the study, this specimen's time point is: patch test 3, about 24 weeks after DPC sensitization. Taken with the paper, the label for treatment or condition translates to: therapeutic diphenylcyclopropenone sensitization with weekly scalp DPC. The sequencing used whole blood, collected in connection with sensitization to the hapten diphenylcyclopropenone (DPC). These receptors all come from a woman aged 40 to 50 with alopecia areata. Some clones in this sample may be carry-over from other donors' samples.

The chain carries TRBV14 and TRBJ2-1; 8 bases line up with TRBD2. V lost 6 bases, J lost 4 bases, and 8 bases stayed unmatched. In germline, CDR1 is SGHDN, CDR2 FVKESK. The CDR3 runs 15 residues. CDR3 nucleotides: TGTGCCAGCAGGTCCATAGCGGGATCGTACAATGAGCAGTTCTTC. It is translated as CASRSIAGSYNEQFF.

This chain connects TRBV5-1 to TRBJ1-2; a weak D match, TRBD1 (5 bases). Germline loops: CDR1 SGHRS, CDR2 YFSETQ. The CDR3 totals 15 residues. The V end was cut by 1 base, the J end by 2 bases, with 12 bases between. CDR3: CASSLHGAGNYGYTF. The CDR3 DNA is TGCGCCAGCAGCTTGCACGGGGCAGGAAACTATGGCTACACCTTC.

This clonotype was detected only a few times. The genes are TRBV21-1 and TRBJ1-1. TRBV21-1 is described as a pseudogene. The CDR3 runs to 14 residues. CDR3 residues: CASSKGKENTEAFF. CDR3 nucleotides: TGTGCCAGCAGCAAAGGTAAAGAGAACACTGAAGCTTTCTTT.

In its sample, this clonotype was seen a few times. The chain couples TRBV20-1 to TRBJ2-7; 10 bases line up with TRBD2. This CDR3 has 13 residues. CDR1 is DFQATT, CDR2 SNEGSKA, per germline (reference sequence). With V trimmed by 5 bases and J by 1 base, 2 bases remained unmatched. The CDR3 region is CSAWTSGSYEQYF. Written as DNA, the CDR3 is TGCAGTGCTTGGACTAGCGGTTCCTACGAGCAGTACTTC.

This clonotype appeared a few times. V usage is TRBV7-2 and J usage is TRBJ2-3; D may be TRBD1 or TRBD2 (5 bases each). Per the germline V gene, CDR1 is SGHTA and CDR2 is FQGNSA. Trimming pared 5 bases from V and 8 bases from J, leaving 20 bases between. CDR3 length equals 15 residues. The DNA for the CDR3 is TGTGCCAGCAGCGTTTACCGGGACCCGGGGTCTACGCAGTATTTT. Its protein product is CASSVYRDPGSTQYF.

The rearrangement uses TRBV4-3 and TRBJ2-1; maybe TRBD2 (5 bases). CDR1 and CDR2 (germline): LGHNA, YSLEER. This CDR3 is built from 16 residues. The germline V and J ends were trimmed by 0 bases and 8 bases, with 17 bases remaining between them. The CDR3 sequence: CASSQDEGPSRHEQFF. The DNA of the CDR3 is TGCGCCAGCAGCCAAGATGAGGGTCCTTCACGCCATGAGCAGTTCTTC.

The chain combines TRBV6-2 or TRBV6-3 with TRBJ2-1, with D possibly being TRBD1 or TRBD2 (5 bases each). The CDR3 covers 11 residues. Trimming shortened V by 6 bases and J by 15 bases, and 15 bases separated the two germline ends. Germline CDR1 and CDR2: MNHEY and SVGEGT. CDR3 loop: CASSGTSTLFF. The CDR3 nucleotides read TGTGCCAGCAGCGGGACGAGCACTCTGTTCTTC.

This chain uses TRBV29-1 with TRBJ2-2; TRBD2 is a possible D gene (5 bases). This CDR3 has 15 residues. V was trimmed by 2 bases and J by 1 base, leaving 11 bases between them. Germline CDR1 and CDR2: SQVTM and ANQGSEA. The CDR3: CSVESPGRNTGELFF. The CDR3 DNA reads as TGCAGCGTTGAATCTCCGGGAAGGAACACCGGGGAGCTGTTTTTT.

A word on this clonotype: This may arise from a read error, as a much more abundant clone is one base away. This rearrangement joins TRBV29-1 to TRBJ2-3, with D uncertain. The CDR3 runs 14 residues. V lost 8 bases to trimming and J lost 0 bases, with 15 bases between them. Germline loops: CDR1 SQVTM, CDR2 ANQGSEA. CDR3 amino acids: CSTFSGLSTDTQYF. CDR3 DNA sequence: TGCAGCACTTTCTCCGGGTTAAGCACAGATACGCAGTATTTT.

This clonotype was detected only a few times. This sequence joins TRBV7-2 and TRBJ1-2; 8 bases match TRBD1. This CDR3 spans 16 amino acids. V was clipped by 6 bases and J by 6 bases; unmatched bases: 15. The germline V gene has CDR1 SGHTA and CDR2 FQGNSA. The CDR3 coding sequence is TGTGCCAGCAGTCCCCCCGATTTCAGGGGGCGAGATGGCTACACCTTC. Its protein product is CASSPPDFRGRDGYTF.

The chain carries TRBV11-2 and TRBJ1-1; D is unresolved. The CDR3 is 17 residues long. Germline V gene lookup returns CDR1 SGHAT and CDR2 FQNNGV. V lost 0 bases and J lost 4, with 18 bases in between. CDR3 amino acids: CASSLESDPGRVTEAFF. The CDR3 nucleotides read TGTGCCAGCAGCTTAGAAAGTGACCCTGGGAGGGTCACTGAAGCTTTCTTT.

The J gene is TRBJ2-1, the V gene TRBV3-2; the tabulated D call, TRBD1, remains unverified against the DNA. TRBV3-2 is recorded as a pseudogene. The CDR3 is 15 amino acids. CDR3: CASSQERQPGTEQFF. The CDR3, as DNA: TGTGCCAGCAGCCAAGAGCGACAGCCTGGAACTGAGCAGTTCTTC.

The sample holds many counts of this clonotype. This chain links TRBV20-1 with TRBJ1-5, with 11 nucleotides matching TRBD1. This CDR3 contains 15 residues. Losses at the gene ends were 4 bases for V and 6 bases for J; bases not matched to a gene: 8. Germline V gene sequence: CDR1 DFQATT, CDR2 SNEGSKA (reference sequence). The CDR3 sequence: CSAKPGQGDGQPQHF. CDR3 DNA: TGCAGTGCTAAGCCGGGACAGGGGGACGGTCAGCCCCAGCATTTT.

The chain couples TRBV29-1 to TRBJ2-2; D is undetermined. CDR1 is SQVTM, CDR2 ANQGSEA, per germline. The CDR3 has 13 amino acids. V lost 6 bases and J 8 bases, leaving 16 bases between the germline ends. For the CDR3, the DNA is TGCAGCGTGACCCAACAAGAGGCGGGGGAGCTGTTTTTT. Translation: CSVTQQEAGELFF.

The V gene is TRBV5-6, the J gene TRBJ1-3; no clear D gene. The CDR3 has 15 residues. CDR1 and CDR2 (germline): SGHDT, YYEEEE. Trimming took off 4 bases at V and 0 bases at J, with 11 bases between the two ends. CDR3 sequence reads: CASSPGRTSGNTIYF. The CDR3, as DNA: TGTGCCAGCAGCCCCGGACGGACCTCTGGAAACACCATATATTTT.

The chain carries TRBV15 and TRBJ2-7; no definite D call. The ends were cut back, 0 bases at V and 2 bases at J, with 8 bases in the middle. The CDR3 spans 14 residues. Germline CDR1 is LNHNV and CDR2 is YYDKDF (reference sequence). CDR3 loop: CATSRDLAAYEQYF. CDR3 DNA: TGTGCCACCAGCAGAGATTTGGCAGCCTACGAGCAGTACTTC.

This rearrangement joins TRBV12-3 or TRBV12-4 to TRBJ1-3; a possible D gene is TRBD1 (5 bases). With 3 bases removed from V and 7 bases from J, the gap between germline ends came to 16 bases. This CDR3 comprises 15 residues. DNA of the CDR3: TGTGCCAGCAGTTTTTCCCAGGGCAGTGGGAACACCATATATTTT. Its translation is CASSFSQGSGNTIYF.

This clonotype appeared a few times. The J gene is TRBJ2-3, the V gene TRBV5-5; D gene uncertain. V was pared by 1 base and J by 0 bases, with 6 bases between. The germline gives CDR1 SGHKS, CDR2 YYEKEE (reference sequence). CDR3 length: 14 residues. The CDR3 here is CASSLFPSTDTQYF. The CDR3 DNA sequence: TGTGCCAGCAGCTTGTTCCCTAGCACAGATACGCAGTATTTT.

This clonotype was counted at least ten times. The rearrangement joins TRBV7-9 to TRBJ2-1, with TRBD2 matching 7 bases. The germline V gene encodes CDR1 SEHNR and CDR2 FQNEAQ (reference sequence). Trimming at V came to 4 bases and at J to 8 bases, leaving 5 bases not matched to a gene. CDR3 length: 13 amino acids. CDR3 in DNA: TGTGCCAGCAGCTACGGACTAGTGGATGAGCAGTTCTTC. As protein: CASSYGLVDEQFF. Complete variable domain (other parts from reference TRBV7-9 and TRBJ2-1): DTGVSQNPRHKITKRGQNVTFRCDPISEHNRLYWYRQTLGQGPEFLTYFQNEAQLEKSRLLSDRFSAERPKGSFSTLEIQRTEQGDSAMYLCASSYGLVDEQFFGPGTRLTVL.

This clonotype has a count of ten or more. This chain links TRBV29-1 with TRBJ1-1, with a tentative D call TRBD1 (6 bases). Germline CDR1 SQVTM, CDR2 ANQGSEA. V shed 4 bases and J shed 3 bases, with 9 bases lying between them. The length of the CDR3 is 12 residues. In nucleotides, the CDR3 is TGCAGCGTTGCAGGGGTGGACACTGAAGCTTTCTTT. Translation: CSVAGVDTEAFF.

This clonotype was observed a few times. The V and J genes are TRBV7-8 and TRBJ2-5, with unresolved D. Trimming pared 3 bases from V and 0 bases from J, leaving 11 bases between. CDR1 and CDR2 (germline): SGHVS, FQNEAQ. The CDR3 has 15 amino acids. CDR3 residues: CASSLGVGYQETQYF. The CDR3, as DNA: TGTGCCAGCAGCTTGGGTGTTGGGTACCAAGAGACCCAGTACTTC.

This chain joins TRBV5-5 and TRBJ2-3; either TRBD1 or TRBD2 may supply D (5 bases each). The CDR3 is made up of 13 amino acids. V lost 5 bases and J 7 bases, leaving 14 bases between the germline ends. Looked up from germline, CDR1 is SGHKS and CDR2 is YYEKEE (reference sequence). The DNA for the CDR3 is TGTGCCAGCAGTTCCCGGGACCCCCATACGCAGTATTTT. Translating it yields CASSSRDPHTQYF.

By share, this clonotype counts as medium-sized. The chain uses TRBV20-1 and TRBJ2-1, with 10 bases aligning to TRBD2. V lost 2 bases to trimming and J lost 6 bases; unmatched junction nucleotides: 10. This CDR3 comprises 16 residues. CDR1 is DFQATT and CDR2 is SNEGSKA in the germline V gene (reference sequence). The CDR3 protein is CSARRSSGSPSNEQFF. CDR3 coding DNA: TGCAGTGCTAGACGATCTAGCGGGAGCCCAAGCAATGAGCAGTTCTTC.

This clonotype was observed a handful of times. The chain combines TRBV9 with TRBJ2-1, with unresolved D. This CDR3 spans 15 amino acids. CDR1 and CDR2 (germline): SGDLS, YYNGEE. V was pared by 4 bases and J by 2 bases, with 13 bases between. In DNA, the CDR3 is TGTGCCAGCAGCCCCGCAAGTGCCACCTACAATGAGCAGTTCTTC. Protein sequence: CASSPASATYNEQFF.

This clonotype was detected ten times or more. This chain uses TRBV27 with TRBJ1-6; 9 bases line up with TRBD1. The CDR3 spans 13 residues. Germline V gene sequence: CDR1 MNHEY, CDR2 SMNVEV (reference sequence). The V gene end was trimmed by 5 bases and the J gene end by 16 bases; junction bases not matched to a gene: 9. The CDR3 region has the DNA TGTGCCAGCAGTATGTCGGACAGGGGAAAACTCCACTTT. It translates to CASSMSDRGKLHF.

This clonotype was detected a few times. The chain links TRBV10-3 to TRBJ1-6, with D hard to call. V dropped 3 bases and J dropped 0 bases, with 9 bases sitting between them. The CDR3 covers 16 residues. CDR1 is ENHRY, CDR2 SYGVKD, per germline. The chain's CDR3 is CAISEGRTSYNSPLHF. CDR3 in DNA: TGTGCCATCAGTGAAGGGAGGACCTCCTATAATTCACCCCTCCACTTT.

In its sample, this clonotype was seen a few times. This chain links TRBV6-2 or TRBV6-3 with TRBJ2-7; D perhaps matches TRBD1 (5 bases). This CDR3 is 15 amino acids long. Per the germline V gene, CDR1 is MNHEY and CDR2 is SVGEGT. The germline V and J ends were trimmed by 6 bases and 3 bases, with 18 bases remaining between them. The chain's CDR3 is CASSKAPDSDYEQYF. The CDR3 region has the DNA TGTGCCAGCAGCAAGGCCCCCGACAGTGACTACGAGCAGTACTTC.

This clonotype turned up a few times. The rearrangement uses TRBV9 and TRBJ2-3, with TRBD2 matching 8 bases. CDR1 and CDR2 (germline): SGDLS, YYNGEE. V lost 0 bases to trimming and J lost 6 bases; unmatched junction nucleotides: 3. The CDR3 sequence is 14 residues long. This CDR3 reads CASSVGAGDDTQYF. The CDR3 DNA sequence: TGTGCCAGCAGCGTAGGAGCGGGAGACGATACGCAGTATTTT.

The V and J genes are TRBV7-2 and TRBJ2-3, with 12 bases that match TRBD2. The junction had 7 bases not matched to a gene; V was cut back by 5 bases and J by 4 bases. The CDR3 has 16 residues. Looked up from germline, CDR1 is SGHTA and CDR2 is FQGNSA. CDR3 loop: CASSRSSGRASDTQYF. For the CDR3, the DNA is TGTGCCAGCAGCAGATCTAGCGGGAGGGCCTCAGATACGCAGTATTTT.

This rearrangement joins TRBV5-1 to TRBJ2-5, with 11 bases fitting TRBD2. CDR1 is SGHRS and CDR2 is YFSETQ in the germline V gene. Trimming at V came to 6 bases and at J to 4 bases, leaving 8 bases not matched to a gene. The length of the CDR3 is 15 residues. CDR3 nucleotide sequence: TGCGCCAGCACCCCGTTAGCGGGAGGGGGAGAGACCCAGTACTTC. This codes for CASTPLAGGGETQYF.